The 21 T cell receptor beta chains in this list originate from one sample, sequenced in a study of cytomegalovirus exposure and HLA in healthy donors. Repertoires were generated with immunoSEQ multiplex PCR, while TCRdb's copy carries only in-frame clones and drops some. Here the sample spans 200,000 or so clones, approximately 80% being singletons. The material sequenced was PBMCs. These receptor sequences come from a young man in good health and CMV-seropositive.

The chain employs TRBV28 and TRBJ2-2; 7 bases match TRBD2. Trimming took 6 bases from V and 5 from J; bases not matched to a gene: 6. Germline loops: CDR1 MDHEN, CDR2 SYDVKM. The CDR3 loop spans 14 amino acids. CDR3 sequence reads: CASSEFGRTGELFF. For the CDR3, the DNA is TGTGCCAGCAGCGAATTCGGGAGGACCGGGGAGCTGTTTTTT. Filled out from reference TRBV28 and TRBJ2-2, the complete variable domain reads DVKVTQSSRYLVKRTGEKVFLECVQDMDHENMFWYRQDPGLGLRLIYFSYDVKMKEKGDIPEGYSVSREKKERFSLILESASTNQTSMYLCASSEFGRTGELFFGEGSRLTVL.

The chain links TRBV6-1 to TRBJ1-2; 8 bases line up with TRBD1. After removal of 3 bases from V and 3 bases from J, the junction contained 9 bases not matched to a gene. Germline values: CDR1 MNHNS, CDR2 SASEGT. This CDR3 region has 16 residues. This CDR3 is CASSEARDRWHYGYTF. The DNA of the CDR3 is TGTGCCAGCAGTGAGGCCCGGGACAGGTGGCACTATGGCTACACCTTC.

This sequence joins TRBV7-2 and TRBJ2-1, with D tentatively TRBD2 (5 bases). The CDR3 sequence is 12 residues long. Looked up from germline, CDR1 is SGHTA and CDR2 is FQGNSA. Between the trimmed V and J ends, which lost 5 bases and 10 bases, there was a span of 12 bases. The CDR3: CASSLSQREQFF. In nucleotides, the CDR3 is TGTGCCAGCAGCCTATCGCAGCGGGAGCAGTTCTTC.

This clone has at least ten counts. The rearrangement joins TRBV5-6 to TRBJ2-3, with 9 bases that match TRBD1. Germline V lookup: CDR1 SGHDT, CDR2 YYEEEE. Unmatched junction bases numbered 3, after V lost 0 bases and J lost 4 bases. This CDR3 comprises 15 residues. The DNA for the CDR3 is TGTGCCAGCAGCTTGGGGACAGGGGTGGCAGATACGCAGTATTTT. Encoded protein: CASSLGTGVADTQYF.

The chain couples TRBV28 to TRBJ2-7, with 13 positions matching TRBD2. V shed 4 bases and J 2 bases; nucleotides not matched to a gene: 5. The CDR3 sequence is 16 residues long. CDR1 is MDHEN, CDR2 SYDVKM, per germline. This CDR3 reads CASSSPGTSGTYEQYF. The CDR3 region has the DNA TGTGCCAGCAGTTCCCCCGGGACTAGCGGGACCTACGAGCAGTACTTC.

The chain links TRBV5-4 to TRBJ1-5, with D hard to call. Germline CDR1 reads SGHNT; CDR2 reads YYREEE (reference sequence). V shed 0 bases and J shed 0 bases, with 10 bases lying between them. The length of the CDR3 is 16 residues. The CDR3 loop reads CASSLVERNSNQPQHF. In nucleotides, the CDR3 is TGTGCCAGCAGCTTGGTAGAAAGAAATAGCAATCAGCCCCAGCATTTT. Combining the CDR3 with reference TRBV5-4 and TRBJ1-5 gives the whole variable domain ETGVTQSPTHLIKTRGQQVTLRCSSQSGHNTVSWYQQALGQGPQFIFQYYREEENGRGNFPPRFSGLQFPNYSSELNVNALELDDSALYLCASSLVERNSNQPQHFGDGTRLSIL.

The chain carries TRBV4-2 and TRBJ2-3, with 7 bases fitting TRBD2. Per the germline V gene, CDR1 is LGHNA and CDR2 is YNFKEQ. The CDR3 contains 16 residues. The V gene end was trimmed by 1 base and the J gene end by 2 bases; junction bases not matched to a gene: 6. Written as DNA, the CDR3 is TGTGCCAGCAGCCAAGTAACTAGCGAGTACACAGATACGCAGTATTTT. This translates into CASSQVTSEYTDTQYF.

This clone has a handful of counts. The chain combines TRBV9 with TRBJ1-1; 8 bases line up with TRBD1. The germline V gene has CDR1 SGDLS and CDR2 YYNGEE. Germline trimming cut 3 bases from V and 0 bases from J; bases unmatched to any gene: 4. This CDR3 has 15 residues. CDR3 loop: CASSGQGSLNTEAFF. The CDR3 DNA reads as TGTGCCAGCAGCGGACAGGGGTCTTTGAACACTGAAGCTTTCTTT.

The CDR3 here is CASSVWDNSGANVLTF. The CDR3 bases are TGTGCCAGCAGTGTCTGGGACAACTCTGGGGCCAACGTCCTGACTTTC. The chain uses TRBV27 and TRBJ2-6, with a weak D call TRBD1 (6 bases). The germline gives CDR1 MNHEY, CDR2 SMNVEV (reference sequence). The CDR3 has 16 residues. Trimming shortened V by 5 bases and J by 0 bases, and 11 bases separated the two germline ends. Based on the CDR3 plus reference TRBV27 and TRBJ2-6, the full variable domain is EAQVTQNPRYLITVTGKKLTVTCSQNMNHEYMSWYRQDPGLGLRQIYYSMNVEVTDKGDVPEGYKVSRKEKRNFPLILESPSPNQTSLYFCASSVWDNSGANVLTFGAGSRLTVL.

CDR3 sequence (DNA): TGTGCCACCAGCAGAGGGATTGGAGGGGACCAAGATACGCAGTATTTT. Translated, it gives CATSRGIGGDQDTQYF. The chain employs TRBV15 and TRBJ2-3, with D perhaps TRBD2 (6 bases). Germline CDR1 LNHNV, CDR2 YYDKDF (reference sequence). This CDR3 spans 16 amino acids. Between the trimmed V and J ends, which lost 1 base and 5 bases, there was a span of 16 bases.

The rearrangement joins TRBV29-1 to TRBJ2-1, with a tentative D call TRBD1 (5 bases). The CDR3 is made up of 12 amino acids. With 7 bases removed from V and 4 bases from J, the gap between germline ends came to 11 bases. The germline gives CDR1 SQVTM, CDR2 ANQGSEA. CDR3: CSGDTGYNEQFF. CDR3 in DNA: TGCAGCGGTGACACAGGATACAATGAGCAGTTCTTC.

The chain combines TRBV27 with TRBJ2-7; 14 bases fit TRBD2. Germline loops: CDR1 MNHEY, CDR2 SMNVEV (reference sequence). The CDR3 has 16 residues. The ends lost 5 bases at V and 3 bases at J; junction bases unmatched: 6. The chain's CDR3 is CASSPGTSGGYYEQYF. The CDR3 DNA follows: TGTGCCAGCAGTCCAGGGACTAGCGGGGGTTACTACGAGCAGTACTTC.

The chain couples TRBV7-2 to TRBJ1-2; unclear D gene. Germline-derived CDR1 and CDR2 are SGHTA and FQGNSA. Trimming took off 1 base at V and 8 bases at J, with 11 bases between the two ends. This CDR3 has 13 amino acids. The CDR3 reads CASSLDSRWGYTF. In nucleotides, the CDR3 is TGTGCCAGCAGCTTAGACTCTCGGTGGGGCTACACCTTC.

The J gene is TRBJ2-7, the V gene TRBV28; TRBD1 is a possible D gene (5 bases). The germline V and J ends were trimmed by 6 bases and 4 bases, with 10 bases remaining between them. CDR1 is MDHEN, CDR2 SYDVKM, per germline. CDR3 length: 12 residues. The CDR3 DNA sequence: TGTGCCAGCAGACCGCAGGGTTACGAGCAGTACTTC. This translates into CASRPQGYEQYF.

The V and J genes are TRBV27 and TRBJ1-1; D is ambiguous. The CDR3 extends over 14 amino acids. V lost 5 bases and J 7 bases, leaving 17 bases between the germline ends. Germline V gives CDR1 MNHEY, CDR2 SMNVEV (reference sequence). The chain's CDR3 is CASSGPGLPVEAFF. For the CDR3, the DNA is TGTGCCAGCAGTGGTCCCGGACTTCCAGTTGAAGCTTTCTTT.

The chain uses TRBV5-6 and TRBJ1-1; no firm D call. Germline V gene lookup returns CDR1 SGHDT and CDR2 YYEEEE. The CDR3 is made up of 17 amino acids. V dropped 2 bases and J dropped 4 bases, with 21 bases sitting between them. This CDR3 reads CASSFLGLRGLATEAFF. CDR3 nucleotide sequence: TGTGCCAGCAGCTTCTTAGGGCTTCGAGGTCTAGCCACTGAAGCTTTCTTT.

The CDR3 DNA reads as TGTGCCAGCAGCGGGCGGACAGGACTAGCGGGAGTGGAAGGTGAGCAGTTCTTC. Amino acid sequence: CASSGRTGLAGVEGEQFF. V and J are TRBV9 and TRBJ2-1; 13 nucleotides align to TRBD2. The CDR3 extends over 18 amino acids. The germline V gene encodes CDR1 SGDLS and CDR2 YYNGEE. The ends lost 3 bases at V and 9 bases at J; junction bases unmatched: 15.

This clone has just one count. The chain has TRBV25-1 and TRBJ2-7, with D possibly matching TRBD2 (5 bases). V lost 6 bases, J lost 4 bases, and 7 bases lay in between. Germline V gene sequence: CDR1 MGHDK, CDR2 SYGVNS. The CDR3 runs to 11 residues. This CDR3 is CASREVYEQYF. The CDR3 nucleotides read TGTGCCAGCAGGGAGGTTTACGAGCAGTACTTC.

The J gene is TRBJ2-7, the V gene TRBV28; 7 nucleotides agree with TRBD2. The CDR3 loop spans 12 amino acids. The J segment lost 7 bases and the V segment lost 7 bases, leaving 7 bases of the junction unmatched. Germline assignment: CDR1 MDHEN and CDR2 SYDVKM. The CDR3 DNA is TGTGCCAGCACCTTCGGGAGGAGAGAGCAGTACTTC. Its protein is CASTFGRREQYF.

The V call is TRBV27, the J call TRBJ2-7, with D uncertain. V was clipped by 0 bases and J by 2 bases, with 5 bases between them. Germline assignment: CDR1 MNHEY and CDR2 SMNVEV (reference sequence). The CDR3 extends over 13 amino acids. CDR3 nucleotides: TGTGCCAGCAGTTTATCAAGCACCTACGAGCAGTACTTC. Translating gives CASSLSSTYEQYF.

This clone was detected only a few times. This chain joins TRBV30 and TRBJ1-5, with no clear D. Per the germline V gene, CDR1 is GTSNPN and CDR2 is SVGIG (reference sequence). V gave up 2 bases and J gave up 4 bases, with 9 bases separating them. This CDR3 comprises 13 residues. The DNA of the CDR3 is TGTGCCTGGAGTCTGGGAGTAAATCAGCCCCAGCATTTT. Translating gives CAWSLGVNQPQHF.